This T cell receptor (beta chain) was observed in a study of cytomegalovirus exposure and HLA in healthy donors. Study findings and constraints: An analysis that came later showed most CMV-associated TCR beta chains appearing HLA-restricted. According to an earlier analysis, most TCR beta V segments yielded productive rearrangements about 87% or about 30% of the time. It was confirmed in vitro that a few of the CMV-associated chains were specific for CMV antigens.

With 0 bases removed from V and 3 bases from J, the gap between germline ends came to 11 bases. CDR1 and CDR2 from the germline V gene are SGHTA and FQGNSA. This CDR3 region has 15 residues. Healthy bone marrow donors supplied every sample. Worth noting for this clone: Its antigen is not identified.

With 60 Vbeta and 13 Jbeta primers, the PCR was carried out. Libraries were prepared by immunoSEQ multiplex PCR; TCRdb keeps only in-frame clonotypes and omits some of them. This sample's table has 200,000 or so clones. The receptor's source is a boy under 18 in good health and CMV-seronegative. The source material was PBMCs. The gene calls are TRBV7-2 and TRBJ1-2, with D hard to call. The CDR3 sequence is CASSLARTDYYGYTF. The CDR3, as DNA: TGTGCCAGCAGCTTAGCCAGGACTGACTACTATGGCTACACCTTC.